A single sample gave rise to the 21 T cell receptor beta chains below, sequenced in a study of OX40 agonist ivuxolimab in advanced cancers. Generated by immunoSEQ multiplex PCR, the TCRdb table keeps only in-frame clones and is missing some. The sample records about 74,000 clones, about 81% being singletons. Here the sequenced sample was CD4+ or CD8+ T cells sorted from blood, taken in a trial of the OX40 agonist ivuxolimab. The receptors come from an adult with an advanced solid tumor such as melanoma, head and neck, liver or kidney cancer.

This clone was found once. The chain uses TRBV5-1 and TRBJ1-1; 9 bases fit TRBD1. Germline V gene lookup returns CDR1 SGHRS and CDR2 YFSETQ. CDR3 size: 14 residues. Trimming cost V 2 bases and J 2 bases; bases outside gene matches: 1. CDR3 sequence: CASSLQGANTEAFF. CDR3 coding DNA: TGCGCCAGCAGCTTACAGGGGGCTAACACTGAAGCTTTCTTT.

CDR3 coding DNA: TGTGCCAGCAGTTTCCTTCTAGCGGGGGTCTCCCAAGAGACCCAGTACTTC. This gives the protein CASSFLLAGVSQETQYF. This rearrangement joins TRBV2 to TRBJ2-5, with 10 bases matching TRBD2. This CDR3 has 17 amino acids. Losses at the gene ends were 5 bases for V and 1 base for J; bases not matched to a gene: 10. The germline CDR1 and CDR2 sequences are SNHLY and FYNNEI.

This chain uses TRBV7-2 with TRBJ1-5; D unresolved. CDR1 is SGHTA and CDR2 is FQGNSA in the germline V gene. The V end was cut by 4 bases, the J end by 3 bases, with 16 bases between. The length of the CDR3 is 16 residues. The CDR3 is CASSSGPGFDNQPQHF. CDR3 DNA: TGTGCCAGCAGCTCAGGCCCGGGGTTTGACAATCAGCCCCAGCATTTT.

This clone was counted between two and nine times. The chain carries TRBV6-5 and TRBJ2-7; 7 bases match TRBD1. Germline V gene lookup returns CDR1 MNHEY and CDR2 SVGAGI. The CDR3 runs to 14 residues. Trimming cost V 10 bases and J 6 bases; bases outside gene matches: 15. The CDR3 is CATKLGGKAGEQYV. The CDR3 region has the DNA TGTGCCACCAAGTTAGGGGGCAAGGCGGGCGAGCAGTACGTC.

This chain joins TRBV7-2 and TRBJ1-2; 8 nucleotides line up with TRBD1. Germline-derived CDR1 and CDR2 are SGHTA and FQGNSA. CDR3 length: 14 residues. With V trimmed by 5 bases and J by 8 bases, 10 bases remained unmatched. CDR3 DNA: TGTGCCAGCAGCCCGCGACAGGGGCGAGTCGGCTACACCTTC. This gives the protein CASSPRQGRVGYTF.

The chain carries TRBV30 and TRBJ2-2, with D perhaps TRBD1 or TRBD2 (6 bases each). The germline CDR1 and CDR2 sequences are GTSNPN and SVGIG (reference sequence). CDR3 length equals 14 residues. V lost 4 bases to trimming and J lost 5 bases, with 14 bases between them. The CDR3 loop is CAWTPGARTGELFF. The CDR3 DNA reads TGTGCCTGGACGCCGGGGGCGAGAACCGGGGAGCTGTTTTTT.

Notes on this clone: Mismatch with germline at one junction end may stem from a read error. The genes are TRBV28 and TRBJ2-7; no definite D call. The CDR3 spans 14 residues. The germline V gene encodes CDR1 MDHEN and CDR2 SYDVKM. Written as DNA, the CDR3 is TGTGCCAGCAGTTTATCGTCTACAGCCCCTCGTCTACTATTC. It specifies CASSLSSTAPRLLF. The full variable domain, in which reference TRBV28 and TRBJ2-7 provide the parts outside the CDR3, is DVKVTQSSRYLVKRTGEKVFLECVQDMDHENMFWYRQDPGLGLRLIYFSYDVKMKEKGDIPEGYSVSREKKERFSLILESASTNQTSMYLCASSLSSTAPRLLFGPGTRLTVT.

The V call is TRBV7-2, the J call TRBJ2-7; D is ambiguous. The germline CDR1 and CDR2 sequences are SGHTA and FQGNSA. The V end was cut by 5 bases, the J end by 4 bases, with 6 bases between. The CDR3 contains 11 residues. The CDR3 DNA is TGTGCCAGCAGCCCCGGATACGAGCAGTACTTC. Translation gives CASSPGYEQYF.

This sequence joins TRBV6-5 and TRBJ2-4; 8 positions agree with TRBD1. J gave up 6 bases and V 6 bases, and 7 bases lay outside the gene matches. From germline, CDR1 is MNHEY and CDR2 SVGAGI. The CDR3 runs 14 residues. CDR3 sequence (DNA): TGTGCCAGCAGGGTAGAGACAGGGGCAAACATTCAGTACTTC. It specifies CASRVETGANIQYF.

CDR3 coding DNA: TGTGCCAGCAGCTTGGGGGGTATCTACGAGCAGTACTTC. Amino acids: CASSLGGIYEQYF. The V gene is TRBV28, the J gene TRBJ2-7; possibly TRBD2 for D (6 bases). The CDR3 has 13 residues. The ends were cut back, 6 bases at V and 3 bases at J, with 12 bases in the middle. Germline values: CDR1 MDHEN, CDR2 SYDVKM.

The sample holds a few counts of this clone. The chain combines TRBV10-2 with TRBJ2-7; unclear D gene. Germline V lookup: CDR1 WSHSY, CDR2 SAAADI. The CDR3 is made up of 12 amino acids. With 6 bases removed from V and 4 bases from J, the gap between germline ends came to 10 bases. Here the CDR3 reads CASSEPGYEQYF. For the CDR3, the DNA is TGCGCCAGCAGCGAACCGGGTTACGAGCAGTACTTC.

The V call is TRBV4-1, the J call TRBJ1-5, with D hard to call. The CDR3 spans 16 residues. In germline, CDR1 is MGHRA, CDR2 YSYEKL. Trimming removed 0 bases at V and 10 bases at J, with 19 bases between. The CDR3: CASSQERPRYVLPQHF. In DNA form, the CDR3 reads TGCGCCAGCAGCCAAGAAAGGCCCCGGTACGTCCTCCCCCAGCATTTT.

The chain uses TRBV7-9 and TRBJ2-5; D ambiguous. V lost 5 bases and J 4 bases, leaving 8 bases between the germline ends. The CDR3 has 12 amino acids. The germline V gene has CDR1 SEHNR and CDR2 FQNEAQ (reference sequence). The CDR3 nucleotides read TGTGCCAGCAGCCCAATCGGAGAGACCCAGTACTTC. Its protein is CASSPIGETQYF.

This chain connects TRBV28 to TRBJ2-2, with 9 bases that match TRBD2. Germline loops: CDR1 MDHEN, CDR2 SYDVKM. This CDR3 spans 14 amino acids. V was pared by 8 bases and J by 7 bases, with 8 bases of the junction left unmatched. CDR3 sequence reads: CASDGREGGGELFF. The CDR3 DNA is TGTGCCAGCGACGGGCGGGAGGGAGGCGGGGAGCTGTTTTTT.

V is TRBV11-1 and J is TRBJ2-1; the match to TRBD2 covers 10 bases. The J segment lost 3 bases and the V segment lost 4 bases, leaving 9 bases of the junction unmatched. Germline assignment: CDR1 SGHAT and CDR2 FQDESV (reference sequence). This CDR3 spans 17 amino acids. The CDR3 here is CASSYEQGLAVYNEQFF. CDR3 coding DNA: TGTGCCAGCAGCTACGAACAAGGACTAGCGGTCTACAATGAGCAGTTCTTC.

CDR3 DNA sequence: TGTGCCAGCAGCTTGCGCCAGGACAGCTCCTACAATGAGCAGTTCTTC. Protein sequence: CASSLRQDSSYNEQFF. V gene TRBV11-2 combines with J gene TRBJ2-1; D might be TRBD1 (6 bases). The CDR3 spans 16 residues. V was shortened by 3 bases and J by 0 bases, with 12 bases between the two germline ends. From germline, CDR1 is SGHAT and CDR2 FQNNGV.

The chain is built from TRBV29-1 and TRBJ2-5; unclear D gene. The CDR3 is made up of 13 amino acids. The ends were cut back, 1 base at V and 3 bases at J, with 9 bases in the middle. Looked up from germline, CDR1 is SQVTM and CDR2 is ANQGSEA. CDR3 amino acids: CSVEGMAEETQYF. In DNA form, the CDR3 reads TGCAGCGTTGAAGGTATGGCGGAAGAGACCCAGTACTTC.

The rearrangement joins TRBV6-5 to TRBJ1-2; unclear D gene. Deletions cut 6 bases from V and 2 bases from J, with 16 bases between. CDR3 length equals 15 residues. The germline V gene encodes CDR1 MNHEY and CDR2 SVGAGI. For the CDR3, the DNA is TGTGCCAGCAGCCCTACGCGCCTGGGAAACTATGGCTACACCTTC. Translation: CASSPTRLGNYGYTF.

The chain recombines TRBV28 with TRBJ2-1; the D is unclear. This CDR3 has 14 amino acids. Trimming removed 3 bases from V and 0 bases from J, with 6 bases in between. Germline CDR1 is MDHEN and CDR2 is SYDVKM. DNA for the CDR3: TGTGCCAGCAGTTTTTTGGGCTCCTACAATGAGCAGTTCTTC. It translates to CASSFLGSYNEQFF.

The chain carries TRBV2 and TRBJ2-3; 9 nucleotides agree with TRBD1. Germline V gene data show CDR1 as SNHLY and CDR2 as FYNNEI. This CDR3 is 15 amino acids long. The junction had 5 bases not matched to a gene; V was cut back by 5 bases and J by 2 bases. The CDR3 nucleotides read TGTGCCAGCAGTCCCGGGACAGGGTCCACAGATACGCAGTATTTT. Translating gives CASSPGTGSTDTQYF.

The chain joins TRBV20-1 to TRBJ1-1; perhaps TRBD1 as D (6 bases). Per the germline V gene, CDR1 is DFQATT and CDR2 is SNEGSKA (reference sequence). The CDR3 consists of 11 residues. Trimming shortened V by 8 bases and J by 3 bases, and 10 bases separated the two germline ends. The CDR3 region has the DNA TGCAGTCAAGGGGGGGACACTGAAGCTTTCTTT. Translation gives CSQGGDTEAFF.